This is a list of T cell receptor beta chains from one sample in a study of cytomegalovirus exposure and HLA in healthy donors. Sequencing was performed with immunoSEQ multiplex PCR; in TCRdb, only in-frame clones are kept and a portion is missing. The table has about 49,000 clones, around 91% seen once. Sequencing was carried out using PBMCs. These receptors originate from a man in his late teens or twenties in good health and CMV-seronegative. Each CDR3 is given with its conserved first and last residue. The D gene is left open where the match is weak. A clone size is listed for some rows: how often the clone was seen (once, few, many), or a class if it is expanded.

v_call	j_call	clone_size	d_call	cdr3_aa	cdr3_nt
TRBV6-4	TRBJ2-2	NA	NA	CASSDLATNTGELFF	TGTGCCAGCAGTGACCTAGCGACAAACACCGGGGAGCTGTTTTTT
TRBV10-2	TRBJ2-7	NA	TRBD2	CASSPSGSSYEQYF	TGCGCCAGCAGCCCTAGCGGTTCCTCCTACGAGCAGTACTTC
TRBV27	TRBJ2-1	NA	TRBD2	CASSVGLAGDSYNEQFF	TGTGCCAGCAGTGTGGGACTAGCGGGAGATTCGTACAATGAGCAGTTCTTC
TRBV9	TRBJ2-7	NA	TRBD2	CASSVGAGTSGTYEQYF	TGTGCCAGCAGCGTCGGCGCCGGGACTAGCGGGACCTACGAGCAGTACTTC
TRBV27	TRBJ2-5	NA	TRBD2	CASRKQPPGTSGRASGETQYF	TGTGCCAGCAGAAAACAACCCCCGGGGACTAGCGGGAGGGCATCTGGGGAGACCCAGTACTTC
TRBV7-7	TRBJ2-3	NA	NA	CASSFGGRDTQYF	TGTGCTAGCAGCTTCGGGGGGCGAGATACGCAGTATTTT
TRBV30	TRBJ2-3	NA	NA	CAWSARNTQYF	TGTGCCTGGAGTGCCCGTAATACGCAGTATTTT
TRBV5-1	TRBJ1-1	once	NA	CASSFPSGSTMNTEAFF	TGCGCCAGCAGCTTCCCGTCAGGCTCGACCATGAACACTGAAGCTTTCTTT
TRBV7-8	TRBJ1-2	NA	NA	CASSAGPTNYGYTF	TGTGCCAGCAGCGCGGGACCGACCAACTATGGCTACACCTTC
TRBV30	TRBJ2-5	NA	NA	CAWSVGGRETQYF	TGTGCCTGGAGTGTAGGGGGACGTGAGACCCAGTACTTC
TRBV9	TRBJ2-1	NA	NA	CASSVGGDEQFF	TGTGCCAGCAGCGTAGGCGGGGATGAGCAGTTCTTC
TRBV28	TRBJ1-4	NA	NA	CASSLQQGNEKLFF	TGTGCCAGCAGTTTACAGCAGGGTAATGAAAAACTGTTTTTT
TRBV15	TRBJ2-1	NA	NA	CATSKADSNEQFF	TGTGCCACCAGCAAAGCGGACAGCAATGAGCAGTTCTTC
TRBV4-3	TRBJ2-3	NA	TRBD2	CASSPPRSGSLGDTQYF	TGCGCCAGCAGCCCTCCCCGAAGCGGGAGTCTCGGAGATACGCAGTATTTT
TRBV15	TRBJ1-1	NA	NA	CATSRDRGGTAEAFF	TGTGCCACCAGCAGAGATAGGGGGGGTACGGCTGAAGCTTTCTTT
TRBV9	TRBJ2-7	few	NA	CASSVGLPGGSSYEQYF	TGTGCCAGCAGCGTAGGCCTCCCGGGGGGCAGCTCCTACGAGCAGTACTTC
TRBV4-1	TRBJ2-3	NA	NA	CASSPGLLFPDTQYF	TGCGCCAGCAGCCCAGGACTGCTTTTCCCAGATACGCAGTATTTT
TRBV15	TRBJ1-1	NA	NA	CATSANLKAFF	TGTGCCACCAGCGCAAACCTAAAAGCTTTCTTT
TRBV11-2	TRBJ2-1	NA	TRBD1	CASSFMQGEIYNEQFF	TGTGCCAGCAGCTTTATGCAGGGGGAGATCTACAATGAGCAGTTCTTC
TRBV2	TRBJ1-2	NA	NA	CASREPLGYTF	TGTGCCAGCAGGGAGCCTCTTGGCTACACCTTC
TRBV27	TRBJ2-2	NA	NA	CATREGRGTGELFF	TGTGCCACCCGAGAGGGCAGGGGCACCGGGGAGCTGTTTTTT
TRBV29-1	TRBJ1-1	NA	NA	CSVEDRGLTNTEAFF	TGCAGCGTTGAAGATAGGGGACTGACGAACACTGAAGCTTTCTTT
TRBV6-6	TRBJ2-1	once	TRBD1	CASSWDRIYNEQFF	TGTGCCAGCAGTTGGGACAGGATATACAATGAGCAGTTCTTC
TRBV2	TRBJ2-1	NA	TRBD1	CASQKEAGQGGNEQFF	TGTGCCAGCCAGAAAGAGGCGGGACAGGGGGGGAATGAGCAGTTCTTC
TRBV27	TRBJ2-1	NA	TRBD1	CASSLSGDRGNEQFF	TGTGCCAGCAGTTTATCCGGGGACAGGGGCAATGAGCAGTTCTTC
TRBV5-1	TRBJ1-5	NA	NA	CASSPSGFNQPQHF	TGCGCCAGCAGCCCGAGCGGGTTCAATCAGCCCCAGCATTTT
TRBV28	TRBJ2-5	NA	TRBD2	CASRAGLAANQETQYF	TGTGCCAGCAGGGCGGGACTAGCGGCGAACCAAGAGACCCAGTACTTC
TRBV11-2	TRBJ2-2	NA	TRBD1	CASSLVGGDNTGELFF	TGTGCCAGCAGCTTAGTAGGGGGCGATAACACCGGGGAGCTGTTTTTT
TRBV15	TRBJ1-3	NA	NA	CATSRDTGNTIYF	TGTGCCACCAGCAGAGATACAGGAAACACCATATATTTT
TRBV5-4	TRBJ2-5	NA	TRBD2	CASSFMGLAENQETQYF	TGTGCCAGCAGCTTCATGGGACTAGCGGAGAACCAAGAGACCCAGTACTTC
TRBV2	TRBJ2-2	NA	NA	CASTPLSPGRIGTGELFF	TGTGCCAGCACCCCTCTGAGTCCGGGAAGGATAGGCACCGGGGAGCTGTTTTTT
TRBV5-4	TRBJ2-2	NA	NA	CASSLAVTAFDTGELFF	TGTGCCAGCAGCTTGGCCGTCACCGCGTTCGACACCGGGGAGCTGTTTTTT
TRBV13	TRBJ2-3	NA	NA	CASSSGTESTDTQYF	TGTGCCAGCAGCTCCGGGACTGAAAGCACAGATACGCAGTATTTT
TRBV20-1	TRBJ1-1	NA	NA	CSARQNTEAFF	TGCAGTGCTAGACAGAACACTGAAGCTTTCTTT
TRBV28	TRBJ2-2	NA	TRBD2	CASSRGERELNTGELFF	TGTGCCAGCAGCCGAGGGGAGCGGGAGCTGAACACCGGGGAGCTGTTTTTT
TRBV7-9	TRBJ2-6	once	TRBD1	CASTGHRGNSGANVLTF	TGTGCCAGCACCGGGCACAGGGGCAACTCTGGGGCCAACGTCCTGACTTTC
TRBV4-1	TRBJ2-2	once	NA	CASSQGYNTGELFF	TGCGCCAGCAGCCAAGGTTATAACACCGGGGAGCTGTTTTTT
TRBV5-1	TRBJ2-2	few	NA	CASSLAPQGTNTGELFF	TGCGCCAGCAGCTTGGCCCCTCAGGGAACGAACACCGGGGAGCTGTTTTTT
TRBV7-8	TRBJ1-1	NA	NA	CASSFGLNTEAFF	TGTGCCAGCAGCTTCGGTTTGAACACTGAAGCTTTCTTT
TRBV11-2	TRBJ1-1	NA	NA	CASSLGQEAFF	TGTGCCAGCAGCTTAGGACAGGAAGCTTTCTTT
TRBV19	TRBJ2-7	NA	NA	CASSMQGAYEQYF	TGTGCCAGTAGTATGCAGGGTGCCTACGAGCAGTACTTC
TRBV5-6	TRBJ2-5	NA	NA	CASSLGGKETQYF	TGTGCCAGCAGCTTGGGCGGAAAAGAGACCCAGTACTTC
TRBV7-2	TRBJ2-5	NA	TRBD1	CASSLGGGWETQYF	TGTGCCAGCAGCTTAGGAGGGGGCTGGGAGACCCAGTACTTC
TRBV28	TRBJ2-7	NA	TRBD2	CASKTSGKEQYF	TGTGCCAGCAAAACTAGCGGGAAAGAGCAGTACTTC
TRBV28	TRBJ1-2	NA	NA	CASSLYGGNYGYTF	TGTGCCAGCAGTTTATATGGGGGGAACTATGGCTACACCTTC
TRBV14	TRBJ2-7	NA	NA	CASSHFHEQYF	TGTGCCAGCAGCCACTTCCACGAGCAGTACTTC
TRBV28	TRBJ2-2	NA	TRBD2	CASSLSGRATGELFF	TGTGCCAGCAGTCTTAGCGGGAGGGCCACCGGGGAGCTGTTTTTT
TRBV6-5	TRBJ2-7	NA	TRBD1	CASSYGDRAHYEQYF	TGTGCCAGCAGTTACGGGGACAGGGCACACTACGAGCAGTACTTC
TRBV4-3	TRBJ2-1	NA	NA	CASSQDLLAYHEQFF	TGCGCCAGCAGCCAAGATCTGCTAGCTTACCATGAGCAGTTCTTC